The rows below give T cell receptor beta chains drawn from one sample of a study of T cells in Graves' hyperthyroidism and ophthalmopathy. TCRdb re-called the multiplex PCR reads with MiXCR, one entry per CDR3 protein. This sample has about 400,000 distinct CDR3 sequences, with roughly an eighth found just once. The sequenced sample was blood. The receptors originated from a woman between 18 and 29 years old with Graves' hyperthyroidism. Each CDR3 is given with its conserved first and last residue. D genes are given only for firm matches. Clone size is not always given. Where it is, it says once, few, many or a class for expanded clones.

TGCGCCAGCAGCCAAGATCGGGGCGCCCTCAACTATGGCTACACCTTC CASSQDRGALNYGYTF - TRBV4-3 - TRBJ1-2
TGTGCCAGCAGTTTACCCGGCAGGGGGCGGATGAACACTGAAGCTTTCTTT CASSLPGRGRMNTEAFF many TRBV28 TRBD1 TRBJ1-1
TGTGCCAGCAGTTCCCCCGGCAGCGGGAGGGTGAATGAGCAGTTCTTC CASSSPGSGRVNEQFF - TRBV7-9 TRBD2 TRBJ2-1
TGTGCCAGCAGCTCCGGAACAGGAGGGACCCACTATGGCTACACCTTC CASSSGTGGTHYGYTF - TRBV5-4 - TRBJ1-2
TGTGCCAGCAGCGTAGGTTCTGTCGGGGAGCTGTTTTTT CASSVGSVGELFF few TRBV9 - TRBJ2-2
TGTGCCAGCAGTGACGGCGGGATGTCTCCCGGGGAGCTGTTTTTT CASSDGGMSPGELFF - TRBV6-4 - TRBJ2-2
TGTGCCAGCAGCGAGAAGTACGAGCAGTACTTC CASSEKYEQYF many TRBV7-2 - TRBJ2-7
TGTGCCAGCAGTCTCTATGTGGGGGGCAATCAGCCCCAGCATTTT CASSLYVGGNQPQHF few TRBV27 - TRBJ1-5
TGTGCCAGCAGTTTGGAGGATCAGCCCCAGCATTTT CASSLEDQPQHF many TRBV28 - TRBJ1-5
TGTGCCAGTACCATACTGGCGGGAGCAACCGGGGAGCTGTTTTTT CASTILAGATGELFF once TRBV19 TRBD2 TRBJ2-2
TGTGCCAGCAGCTTTTCCTGGGGGCTAGACAATGAGCAGTTCTTC CASSFSWGLDNEQFF - TRBV5-5 - TRBJ2-1
TGTGCCAGCAGTGGAGGGGCTACCTCCTACGAGCAGTACTTC CASSGGATSYEQYF many TRBV2 - TRBJ2-7
TGTGCCAGCAGTGATAGGCAGGGGGGCAATCAGCCCCAGCATTTT CASSDRQGGNQPQHF many TRBV6-1 TRBD1 TRBJ1-5
TGTGCCAGCAGTACTGCGGGGGGACAGGGGTTCTACGAGCAGTACTTC CASSTAGGQGFYEQYF many TRBV9 TRBD1 TRBJ2-7
TGTGCCATCGGCGGGAGGGTGGGAGAGACCCAGTACTTC CAIGGRVGETQYF many TRBV10-3 TRBD2 TRBJ2-5
TGTGCCAGCAGCTCGAGCGATCCCTCGGGCACCGGGGAGCTGTTTTTT CASSSSDPSGTGELFF - TRBV4-2 - TRBJ2-2
TGTGCCAGCAGCGTAACCGGGGCGTCCCACTACAATGAGCAGTTCTTC CASSVTGASHYNEQFF few TRBV9 - TRBJ2-1
TGTGCCAGCAGCCAACCAGGGCAGAGGGGGTTCGGGCAGTTCTTC CASSQPGQRGFGQFF many TRBV13 - TRBJ2-1
TGTGCCAGCAGTCCGGCGTGGGGAGGCCCAGATACGCAGTATTTT CASSPAWGGPDTQYF many TRBV27 - TRBJ2-3
TGTGCCAGCAGTTTTCGGAGAACTAATGAAAAACTGTTTTTT CASSFRRTNEKLFF - TRBV6-1 - TRBJ1-4
TGTGCCAGCAGTTTATACACTAGCGAGTTCCCAGATACGCAGTATTTT CASSLYTSEFPDTQYF many TRBV28 TRBD2 TRBJ2-3
TGTGCCAGCAGCCTCAACGGGGGCTGGACTGAAGCTTTCTTT CASSLNGGWTEAFF - TRBV2 - TRBJ1-1
TGTGCCAGCAGTTACGGCGGGACTGGACCCAATGAGCAGTACTTC CASSYGGTGPNEQYF few TRBV6-2/TRBV6-3 - TRBJ2-7
TGTGCCAGCAGCTTCCGGGGGAACCAAGAGACCCAGTACTTC CASSFRGNQETQYF many TRBV5-8 - TRBJ2-5
TGTGCCAGCAGCCTTATTAGCGGGGGGGGGGTGCAGTACTTC CASSLISGGGVQYF few TRBV11-2 TRBD2 TRBJ2-7
TGTGCCAGTAGTATCGAACAGGGAAACTATGGCTACACCTTC CASSIEQGNYGYTF - TRBV19 - TRBJ1-2
TGTGCCAGCAGCTGGGGGACGGTGAACACTGAAGCTTTCTTT CASSWGTVNTEAFF - TRBV12-3/TRBV12-4 - TRBJ1-1
TGCAGCGTTGGACAGGGACCTAAAGCTTTCTTT CSVGQGPKAFF - TRBV29-1 TRBD1 TRBJ1-1
TGTGCCAGCAGCTTAGATAGGTACCAGCAGTTCTTC CASSLDRYQQFF many TRBV11-2 - TRBJ2-1
TGCGCCAGCAGCTTGGCAACTGCTAATTCACCCCTCCACTTT CASSLATANSPLHF few TRBV5-1 - TRBJ1-6
TGTGCCAGCAGCCAAGGACGGACGAACACCGGGGAGCTGTTTTTT CASSQGRTNTGELFF many TRBV3-1 - TRBJ2-2
TGTGCCAGCAGATATCTAGCGGGAGTGCCAGATACGCAGTATTTT CASRYLAGVPDTQYF many TRBV6-1 TRBD2 TRBJ2-3
TGCAGTGCTAGGCAGAGGGGAGTGGTTGGCTACACCTTC CSARQRGVVGYTF - TRBV20-1 - TRBJ1-2
TGTGCCAGCAGTACACCCCAGCTTCGGGAAGCTTTCTTT CASSTPQLREAFF many TRBV28 - TRBJ1-1
TGTGCCAGTACTCGACAGGGGGCGAAATATGGCTACACCTTC CASTRQGAKYGYTF - TRBV19 TRBD1 TRBJ1-2
TGTGCCAGCTCCCCGGGACAGGGACTGCCCTACGAGCAGTACTTC CASSPGQGLPYEQYF many TRBV28 TRBD1 TRBJ2-7
TGTGCCAGCAGAATTAACACCGGGGAGCTGTTTTTT CASRINTGELFF - TRBV6-1 - TRBJ2-2
TGCAGTGCAGAACCGGGACTGGCCCGCAGTGAGCAGTTCTTC CSAEPGLARSEQFF - TRBV20-1 - TRBJ2-1
TGTGCCAGCAGTTTAAATTCCCGGGGGTCTGAAGCTTTCTTT CASSLNSRGSEAFF - TRBV27 - TRBJ1-1
TGTGCCATCAGGGCGGGAGGGATGGAGCAGTTCTTC CAIRAGGMEQFF - TRBV10-3 TRBD2 TRBJ2-1
TGTGCCAGCAGCTCGTCTAACAACAGAGTAACAGATACGCAGTATTTT CASSSSNNRVTDTQYF - TRBV7-9 - TRBJ2-3